A selection of T cell receptor beta chains follows, all from one sample in a study of blood T cell repertoires in COVID-19. Libraries were prepared by immunoSEQ multiplex PCR; TCRdb keeps only in-frame clonotypes and omits some of them. The sample carries around 170,000 clones, just over 85% recorded once. Sequenced sample: peripheral blood. Receptors were obtained from a middle-aged man with active or convalescent COVID-19. Each CDR3 is given with its conserved first and last residue.

J gene: TRBJ2-7; CDR3 length: 16; V gene: TRBV5-1; CDR3 protein: CASSFVGPGQNYEQYF
J gene: TRBJ1-2; CDR3 length: 13; V gene: TRBV10-3; CDR3 protein: CAISGAGQYGYTF
J gene: TRBJ2-7; CDR3 length: 14; V gene: TRBV18; CDR3 protein: CASSRGGSSYEQYF
J gene: TRBJ2-7; CDR3 length: 16; V gene: TRBV21-1; CDR3 protein: CASSDRSSGGSYEQYF
J gene: TRBJ1-1; CDR3 length: 15; V gene: TRBV24-1; CDR3 protein: CATSDREGGNTEAFF
J gene: TRBJ1-6; CDR3 length: 14; V gene: TRBV9; CDR3 protein: CASSELEGRSPLHF
J gene: TRBJ1-4; CDR3 length: 15; V gene: TRBV11-2; CDR3 protein: CASSPGAGTNEKLFF
J gene: TRBJ1-1; CDR3 length: 12; V gene: TRBV19; CDR3 protein: CASTQRNTEAFF
J gene: TRBJ1-6; CDR3 length: 16; V gene: TRBV4-2; CDR3 protein: CASSQPSGARNSPLHF
J gene: TRBJ1-2; CDR3 length: 16; V gene: TRBV7-3; CDR3 protein: CASSLNPGEGSFGYTF
J gene: TRBJ2-1; CDR3 length: 14; V gene: TRBV11-1; CDR3 protein: CASSLGLADNEQFF
J gene: TRBJ1-2; CDR3 length: 13; V gene: TRBV18; CDR3 protein: CASSLKGDYGYTF
J gene: TRBJ1-1; CDR3 length: 15; V gene: TRBV6-6; CDR3 protein: CASSYLGGASTEAFF
J gene: TRBJ1-1; CDR3 length: 15; V gene: TRBV9; CDR3 protein: CASSVVPGQGTEAFF
J gene: TRBJ2-5; CDR3 length: 14; V gene: TRBV11-2; CDR3 protein: CASSLEFGGETQYF
J gene: TRBJ1-2; CDR3 length: 16; V gene: TRBV28; CDR3 protein: CASSDGTGIISYGYTF
J gene: TRBJ1-1; CDR3 length: 16; V gene: TRBV4-2; CDR3 protein: CASSQDWGQMNTEAFF
J gene: TRBJ2-1; CDR3 length: 14; V gene: TRBV5-1; CDR3 protein: CASSPGLVTNEQFF
J gene: TRBJ2-5; CDR3 length: 13; V gene: TRBV11-1; CDR3 protein: CASSFQGRETQYF
J gene: TRBJ1-5; CDR3 length: 13; V gene: TRBV29-1; CDR3 protein: CSVSRDKNQPQHF
J gene: TRBJ2-2; CDR3 length: 16; V gene: TRBV4-3; CDR3 protein: CASRKVGSGIDGELFF
J gene: TRBJ2-5; CDR3 length: 14; V gene: TRBV2; CDR3 protein: CASRVLAVQETQYF
J gene: TRBJ1-5; CDR3 length: 12; V gene: TRBV20-1; CDR3 protein: CSASPINQPQHF
J gene: TRBJ1-5; CDR3 length: 14; V gene: TRBV10-3; CDR3 protein: CAISESGGDQPQHF
J gene: TRBJ1-5; CDR3 length: 19; V gene: TRBV19; CDR3 protein: CASSAQAGGGGYSNQPQHF
J gene: TRBJ2-7; CDR3 length: 15; V gene: TRBV5-8; CDR3 protein: CASSLRPSGNYEQYF
J gene: TRBJ1-1; CDR3 length: 14; V gene: TRBV2; CDR3 protein: CASSTSGTVVGAFF
J gene: TRBJ2-2; CDR3 length: 13; V gene: TRBV6-1; CDR3 protein: CASSEQIAGELFF
J gene: TRBJ1-5; CDR3 length: 12; V gene: TRBV6-1; CDR3 protein: CASSEFSQPQHF
J gene: TRBJ2-7; CDR3 length: 16; V gene: TRBV14; CDR3 protein: CASSQEYRDSYYEQYF
J gene: TRBJ2-3; CDR3 length: 14; V gene: TRBV4-3; CDR3 protein: CASSQELAQSTQYF
J gene: TRBJ1-3; CDR3 length: 14; V gene: TRBV7-9; CDR3 protein: CASRLDSNGNTIYF
J gene: TRBJ2-1; CDR3 length: 16; V gene: TRBV5-4; CDR3 protein: CASSVPPGQGAGEQFF
J gene: TRBJ1-5; CDR3 length: 15; V gene: TRBV6-2/TRBV6-3; CDR3 protein: CASSIQGAGNQPQHF
J gene: TRBJ2-1; CDR3 length: 16; V gene: TRBV9; CDR3 protein: CASSVVGEGPYNEQFF